This T cell receptor beta chain stems from a study of blood T cell repertoires in COVID-19. CDR3 size: 14 residues. Trimming stripped 2 bases from V and 1 base from J, with 7 bases between. Germline V lookup: CDR1 SEHNR, CDR2 FQNEAQ (reference sequence). This table comes from immunoSEQ multiplex PCR, and its TCRdb copy is limited to in-frame clones, with some not included. The data contain roughly 180,000 clones, approximately 86% of them seen just once; the ten biggest clones take up about 10%. The clonotype originates from a woman aged 80 or over with active or convalescent COVID-19. The chain carries TRBV7-9 and TRBJ2-3; TRBD2 might be the D (5 bases). Sequenced material: peripheral blood. The CDR3 DNA follows: TGTGCCAGCAGCTTACTAGCCCGCACAGATACGCAGTATTTT. It encodes CASSLLARTDTQYF. Based on the CDR3 plus reference TRBV7-9 and TRBJ2-3, the full variable domain is DTGVSQNPRHKITKRGQNVTFRCDPISEHNRLYWYRQTLGQGPEFLTYFQNEAQLEKSRLLSDRFSAERPKGSFSTLEIQRTEQGDSAMYLCASSLLARTDTQYFGPGTRLTVL.